The clone carrying this T cell receptor (beta chain) was detected only a few times. Antigen specificity is unknown. The sample comes from a study of vaccination and CD4 T cells after COVID-19. Oncomine TCR Beta short-read sequencing was applied to DNA from cultured CD4+ T cells. TCRdb re-analysed the PCR reads in MiXCR, keeping a single row per CDR3 protein. The sample lists 20,000 or so distinct CDR3 sequences, 43% occurring once. Treatment given: roughly 10-day PBMC culture with coronavirus spike peptide pools or control peptides (ViraFEST assay). Trimming left V 0 bases short and J 2 bases short, with 9 bases between. The CDR3 totals 15 residues. Germline CDR1 and CDR2: SGHTA and FQGTGA.

This sequence originates from a human donor who had recovered from COVID-19. This chain joins TRBV7-3 and TRBJ2-3, with a possible D match to TRBD2 (5 bases). The source material was CD4+ T cells from blood, cultured in vitro. CDR3 residues: CASSLTGEPTDTQYF. CDR3 bases: TGTGCCAGCAGCTTAACCGGGGAACCCACAGATACGCAGTATTTT.